This T cell receptor beta chain emerged from a study of spatial heterogeneity in lung cancer. Documented time point: sample taken at primary tumor resection. Germline CDR1 is SGHNT and CDR2 is YYREEE (reference sequence). V was clipped by 4 bases and J by 4 bases, with 15 bases between them. The CDR3 consists of 14 residues. Every molecule of TCR cDNA had its own unique molecular identifier. TCRdb re-called the 5' RACE reads with MiXCR, one entry per CDR3 protein. The repertoire includes 4,000 to 5,000 distinct CDR3 sequences, around 11% of them detected once, and roughly 26% sits in the top ten. This clonotype is labeled as medium-sized. Antigen: not known. Overall study results and limits: Mutation tallies in tumors tracked expanded intratumoral alpha and beta TCR counts.

Sequences were derived from lung tumor tissue, sampled at surgery. The TCR originated in a male donor with early-stage non-small cell lung cancer. This sequence joins TRBV5-4 and TRBJ2-7; weak D call: TRBD2 (5 bases). The CDR3 spells CASSSNFRGYEQYF. Written as DNA, the CDR3 is TGTGCCAGCAGCAGCAACTTCCGGGGATACGAGCAGTACTTC. Drawing the rest from reference TRBV5-4 and TRBJ2-7, the complete variable domain is ETGVTQSPTHLIKTRGQQVTLRCSSQSGHNTVSWYQQALGQGPQFIFQYYREEENGRGNFPPRFSGLQFPNYSSELNVNALELDDSALYLCASSSNFRGYEQYFGPGTRLTVT.